The 28 T cell receptor beta chains given below trace back to one sample, sequenced in a study of blood T cell repertoires in COVID-19 (dated by TCRdb to the early 2020s). Library preparation employed the immunoSEQ multiplex PCR assay. What TCRdb holds here is the immuneACCESS table cut down to in-frame rearrangements. Part of the clones is not present; checked against another copy, under half of the missing clones reflect an unresolved V gene, and the others are unexplained. The sample table records under 80,000 clones; 85% to 90% of these occur just once. The top ten clonotypes cover more than 6.5% of the sample. The sequenced sample was peripheral blood. Every receptor here comes from a woman of 80 years or more with active COVID-19.

The rearrangement uses TRBV2 and TRBJ1-6; D is unclear. Trimming removed 7 bases at V and 5 bases at J, with 18 bases between. The CDR3 has 16 residues. The germline V gene has CDR1 SNHLY and CDR2 FYNNEI. In DNA, the CDR3 is TGTGCCAGCACCCTCGTAGACAACCCGAATAATTCACCCCTCCACTTT. It codes for CASTLVDNPNNSPLHF.

The gene calls are TRBV4-2 and TRBJ2-1, with a possible D match to TRBD2 (6 bases). Trimming shortened V by 1 base and J by 4 bases, and 17 bases separated the two germline ends. The germline V gene has CDR1 LGHNA and CDR2 YNFKEQ. The CDR3 spans 17 residues. The CDR3 is CASSQGGFGGEYNEQFF. The CDR3 bases are TGTGCCAGCAGCCAAGGAGGATTCGGCGGGGAATACAATGAGCAGTTCTTC.

The chain joins TRBV18 to TRBJ1-1, with unresolved D. Trimming left V 3 bases short and J 1 base short, with 9 bases between. The germline CDR1 and CDR2 sequences are KGHSH and LQKENI. This CDR3 is 14 amino acids long. The CDR3 DNA reads as TGTGCCAGCTCACCCACCTTAGAGAACACTGAAGCTTTCTTT. Protein product: CASSPTLENTEAFF.

This rearrangement joins TRBV21-1 to TRBJ2-3; the table's D call, TRBD2, was not checked against the DNA. TRBV21-1 is a recognized pseudogene. The CDR3 extends over 14 amino acids. The CDR3 is CASSPRGSTDTQYF. The CDR3 DNA follows: TGTGCCAGCAGCCCCCGGGGGAGCACAGATACGCAGTATTTT.

The V and J genes are TRBV4-1 and TRBJ2-2; 7 bases align to TRBD2. V dropped 1 base and J dropped 7; count of bases not matched to a gene: 6. The CDR3 sequence is 15 residues long. Germline values: CDR1 MGHRA, CDR2 YSYEKL. In nucleotides, the CDR3 is TGCGCCAGCAGCCAAGGTGTCGGGAGGAACGGGGAGCTGTTTTTT. It codes for CASSQGVGRNGELFF.

The chain employs TRBV27 and TRBJ1-6, with D perhaps TRBD1 (5 bases). Per germline, CDR1 MNHEY and CDR2 SMNVEV (reference sequence). The CDR3 is 12 amino acids. Trimming took off 9 bases at V and 9 bases at J, with 12 bases between the two ends. CDR3 nucleotides: TGTGCCAGTACGGGGGGGAGTTCACCCCTCCACTTT. It translates to CASTGGSSPLHF.

V usage is TRBV6-1 and J usage is TRBJ2-5; TRBD2 matches 9 bases. The CDR3 extends over 18 amino acids. CDR1 MNHNS and CDR2 SASEGT come from the germline V gene. Unmatched junction bases numbered 12, after V lost 2 bases and J lost 2 bases. This CDR3 reads CASSEWTGAGGTQETQYF. CDR3 in DNA: TGTGCCAGCAGTGAATGGACGGGAGCGGGAGGTACACAAGAGACCCAGTACTTC.

The chain links TRBV2 to TRBJ2-3; D possibly corresponds to TRBD2 (6 bases). Per germline, CDR1 SNHLY and CDR2 FYNNEI. The CDR3 runs to 13 residues. V gave up 6 bases and J gave up 13 bases, with 20 bases separating them. DNA of the CDR3: TGTGCCAGCAGATCCAATTACCGGGACTCCGAGTATTTT. It translates to CASRSNYRDSEYF.

This chain links TRBV11-2 with TRBJ1-1; unclear D gene. V was pared by 3 bases and J by 7 bases, with 9 bases between. Germline V gene sequence: CDR1 SGHAT, CDR2 FQNNGV. CDR3 length: 12 amino acids. DNA of the CDR3: TGTGCCAGCAGCTTGGCGGAAAGTGAAGCTTTCTTT. This encodes CASSLAESEAFF.

The chain carries TRBV18 and TRBJ2-1; 12 bases line up with TRBD1. The V segment lost 3 bases and the J segment 7 bases; nucleotides outside the gene matches: 4. The germline gives CDR1 KGHSH, CDR2 LQKENI. CDR3 length: 15 residues. CDR3 sequence reads: CASSPGTGGINEQFF. DNA for the CDR3: TGTGCCAGCTCACCCGGGACAGGGGGCATAAATGAGCAGTTCTTC. Supplemented by reference TRBV18 and TRBJ2-1, the full variable domain reads NAGVMQNPRHLVRRRGQEARLRCSPMKGHSHVYWYRQLPEEGLKFMVYLQKENIIDESGMPKERFSAEFPKEGPSILRIQQVVRGDSAAYFCASSPGTGGINEQFFGPGTRLTVL.

This chain connects TRBV28 to TRBJ2-7; 10 nucleotides agree with TRBD2. Germline loops: CDR1 MDHEN, CDR2 SYDVKM. The CDR3 length is 13 residues. J gave up 6 bases and V 6 bases, and 5 bases lay outside the gene matches. CDR3 protein: CASSGLAESEQYF. DNA for the CDR3: TGTGCCAGCAGCGGACTAGCGGAGTCCGAGCAGTACTTC.

CDR3 DNA: TGTGCCAGCAGTGAAGTTAGACAGTCCTATGGCTACACCTTC. Protein: CASSEVRQSYGYTF. V usage is TRBV2 and J usage is TRBJ1-2; tentative D call: TRBD1 (5 bases). The CDR3 is 14 amino acids. The germline CDR1 and CDR2 sequences are SNHLY and FYNNEI. V shed 1 base and J shed 4 bases, with 10 bases lying between them.

The rearrangement joins TRBV5-1 to TRBJ1-5; D possibly corresponds to TRBD1 (5 bases). CDR1 is SGHRS and CDR2 is YFSETQ in the germline V gene. This CDR3 region has 13 residues. V lost 2 bases and J 5 bases, leaving 8 bases between the germline ends. CDR3 bases: TGCGCCAGCAGCTTTGGCAGGGATCAGCCCCAGCATTTT. This translates into CASSFGRDQPQHF.

The chain joins TRBV21-1 to TRBJ2-5; the table's D call of TRBD2 was not tested on the DNA. TRBV21-1 is termed a pseudogene. The CDR3 is 15 amino acids. Here the CDR3 DNA reads TGTGCCAGCAGGAAAGGAGAGCTGTTCCGCGAGACCCAGTACTTC. It yields the protein CASRKGELFRETQYF.

J is TRBJ2-7 and V is TRBV5-4, with 8 nucleotides matching TRBD1. Per the germline V gene, CDR1 is SGHNT and CDR2 is YYREEE (reference sequence). This CDR3 contains 14 residues. V trimming: 3 bases; J trimming: 5 bases; junction bases outside the gene matches: 7. The CDR3 DNA is TGTGCCAGCAGCTCAGGACAGGGTTGGGACGAGCAGTACTTC. It encodes CASSSGQGWDEQYF.

This clone has only one observation. The chain is built from TRBV5-4 and TRBJ2-1, with D possibly matching TRBD2 (5 bases). There are 15 residues in the CDR3. The germline CDR1 and CDR2 sequences are SGHNT and YYREEE (reference sequence). V was pared by 1 base and J by 2 bases, with 10 bases between. The CDR3 nucleotides read TGTGCCAGCAGCTTGAGGAGCGGAACCTACAATGAGCAGTTCTTC. Its protein is CASSLRSGTYNEQFF.

The V call is TRBV7-9, the J call TRBJ2-3; TRBD2 aligns across 10 bases. CDR1 and CDR2 (germline): SEHNR, FQNEAQ (reference sequence). The CDR3 spans 16 residues. The ends lost 5 bases at V and 4 bases at J; junction bases unmatched: 9. The CDR3 here is CASSISSGRGADTQYF. In DNA, the CDR3 is TGTGCCAGCAGCATATCTAGCGGGAGAGGGGCAGATACGCAGTATTTT. The complete variable domain, with remaining parts taken from reference TRBV7-9 and TRBJ2-3, reads DTGVSQNPRHKITKRGQNVTFRCDPISEHNRLYWYRQTLGQGPEFLTYFQNEAQLEKSRLLSDRFSAERPKGSFSTLEIQRTEQGDSAMYLCASSISSGRGADTQYFGPGTRLTVL.

This chain joins TRBV3-1 (or the pseudogene TRBV3-2) and TRBJ1-2; a possible D gene is TRBD1 (5 bases). Trimming cost V 0 bases and J 4 bases, with 12 bases left between them. This CDR3 comprises 15 residues. Germline CDR1 and CDR2: LGHDT and YNNKEL (reference sequence). This CDR3 is CASSQESGPPYGYTF. CDR3 coding DNA: TGTGCCAGCAGCCAAGAATCAGGGCCCCCCTATGGCTACACCTTC.

The genes are TRBV18 and TRBJ2-2; 9 bases line up with TRBD2. CDR3 length: 17 amino acids. Germline V CDR1 and CDR2: KGHSH, LQKENI. Trimming took 6 bases from V and 5 from J; bases not matched to a gene: 13. The CDR3 region is CASSPQSSGSRTGELFF. The DNA of the CDR3 is TGTGCCAGCTCCCCCCAGAGTAGCGGGAGTCGAACCGGGGAGCTGTTTTTT.

The genes are TRBV18 and TRBJ1-3; tentatively, D is TRBD1 (6 bases). CDR1 and CDR2 from the germline V gene are KGHSH and LQKENI. The CDR3 consists of 15 residues. Trimming shortened V by 3 bases and J by 2 bases, and 11 bases separated the two germline ends. The CDR3 DNA follows: TGTGCCAGCTCACCGGGGGCGGAACCTGGAAACACCATATATTTT. Encoded protein: CASSPGAEPGNTIYF. The variable domain in full, completed from reference TRBV18 and TRBJ1-3, reads NAGVMQNPRHLVRRRGQEARLRCSPMKGHSHVYWYRQLPEEGLKFMVYLQKENIIDESGMPKERFSAEFPKEGPSILRIQQVVRGDSAAYFCASSPGAEPGNTIYFGEGSWLTVV.

This rearrangement joins TRBV5-4 to TRBJ1-2, with 10 bases identical to TRBD1. This CDR3 has 15 amino acids. Looked up from germline, CDR1 is SGHNT and CDR2 is YYREEE (reference sequence). J was trimmed by 4 bases and V by 4 bases; bases with no gene match: 7. CDR3 nucleotide sequence: TGTGCCAGCAGCCCGGACAGGGGGGGTGTCTATGGCTACACCTTC. Protein product: CASSPDRGGVYGYTF.

The genes are TRBV6-1 and TRBJ2-1; 10 bases map to TRBD2. The CDR3 spans 16 residues. The junction had 3 bases not matched to a gene; V was cut back by 4 bases and J by 0 bases. CDR1 and CDR2 from the germline V gene are MNHNS and SASEGT. In nucleotides, the CDR3 is TGTGCCAGCAGTGCCCAGCGGGGGGGCTCCTACAATGAGCAGTTCTTC. As protein: CASSAQRGGSYNEQFF.

The genes are TRBV19 and TRBJ2-7; 9 nucleotides line up with TRBD2. CDR1 LNHDA and CDR2 SQIVND come from the germline V gene (reference sequence). The J segment lost 3 bases and the V segment lost 4 bases, leaving 1 base of the junction unmatched. This CDR3 is 13 amino acids long. In DNA form, the CDR3 reads TGTGCCAGTAGTAGGACTAGCGACTACGAGCAGTACTTC. It encodes CASSRTSDYEQYF.

V is TRBV27 and J is TRBJ1-5; D remains ambiguous. The germline V gene encodes CDR1 MNHEY and CDR2 SMNVEV (reference sequence). V lost 6 bases and J 4 bases, leaving 10 bases between the germline ends. The CDR3 runs 13 residues. This CDR3 is CASSPDWNQPQHF. Written as DNA, the CDR3 is TGTGCCAGCAGCCCGGACTGGAATCAGCCCCAGCATTTT.

J is TRBJ2-7 and V is TRBV5-1; 7 nucleotides line up with TRBD2. The CDR3 covers 14 residues. The junction had 7 bases not matched to a gene; V was cut back by 0 bases and J by 7 bases. The germline V gene encodes CDR1 SGHRS and CDR2 YFSETQ. In nucleotides, the CDR3 is TGCGCCAGCAGCTTGGTCGCGGGAGTCGGGGAGCAGTACTTC. It yields the protein CASSLVAGVGEQYF.

CDR3 loop: CASSPRGDGEAFF. In nucleotides, the CDR3 is TGTGCCAGCAGTCCACGGGGGGACGGAGAAGCTTTCTTT. This sequence joins TRBV27 and TRBJ1-1; possible D gene TRBD1, 5 bases. This CDR3 has 13 amino acids. Germline V gene sequence: CDR1 MNHEY, CDR2 SMNVEV (reference sequence). Trimming removed 5 bases from V and 8 bases from J, with 15 bases in between.

The CDR3 DNA follows: TGTGCCAGCAGCGGCCCGGGGAGGGCAGGACAAGAGACCCAGTACTTC. Translated, it gives CASSGPGRAGQETQYF. The chain combines TRBV7-2 with TRBJ2-5; 7 positions agree with TRBD2. This CDR3 has 16 amino acids. V shed 5 bases, J shed 2 bases, and the junction held 11 bases outside the gene matches. CDR1 is SGHTA and CDR2 is FQGNSA in the germline V gene.

This chain uses TRBV7-2 with TRBJ1-2; 10 nucleotides agree with TRBD1. The CDR3 runs 15 residues. The junction had 12 bases not matched to a gene; V was cut back by 7 bases and J by 7 bases. Germline-derived CDR1 and CDR2 are SGHTA and FQGNSA. The CDR3 loop reads CASTFREGQGLGYTF. Here the CDR3 DNA reads TGTGCCAGCACCTTCCGGGAGGGACAGGGGCTTGGCTACACCTTC. Combining the CDR3 with reference TRBV7-2 and TRBJ1-2 gives the whole variable domain GAGVSQSPSNKVTEKGKDVELRCDPISGHTALYWYRQSLGQGLEFLIYFQGNSAPDKSGLPSDRFSAERTGGSVSTLTIQRTQQEDSAVYLCASTFREGQGLGYTFGSGTRLTVV.